This entry concerns a single T cell receptor (beta chain). The V gene end was trimmed by 4 bases and the J gene end by 3 bases; junction bases not matched to a gene: 7. Per the germline V gene, CDR1 is SGHRS and CDR2 is YFSETQ. The CDR3 sequence is 15 residues long. The use of a sample-barcoded 5' primer and a J-beta primer mix characterized a second PCR of roughly 6 to 11 cycles. MiXCR was run by TCRdb on the 5' RACE reads, yielding one entry per CDR3 protein. The sample has 790,000 or so distinct CDR3 sequences, around half seen once. The data were obtained in a study of blood T cells in healthy people across ages. The extraction recovered at least 6 micrograms of total RNA per sample.

The rearrangement uses TRBV5-1 and TRBJ1-5; 7 nucleotides match TRBD1. The TCR sequence derives from a man older than 75 in good health. Sequencing input: blood. DNA of the CDR3: TGCGCCAGCAGCGAACAGGGGCTATTCAATCAGCCCCAGCATTTT. Its protein product is CASSEQGLFNQPQHF. Combining the CDR3 with reference TRBV5-1 and TRBJ1-5 gives the whole variable domain KAGVTQTPRYLIKTRGQQVTLSCSPISGHRSVSWYQQTPGQGLQFLFEYFSETQRNKGNFPGRFSGRQFSNSRSEMNVSTLELGDSALYLCASSEQGLFNQPQHFGDGTRLSIL.